A selection of T cell receptor beta chains follows, all from one sample in a study of blood T cell repertoires in COVID-19. Assay: immunoSEQ multiplex PCR; the TCRdb copy retains only in-frame clones and omits some. This table holds about 250,000 clones, over 75% found once. Sequencing was performed on PBMCs or T cells enriched from blood (not recorded which). Source of these receptors: a woman aged 18 to 35 who had recovered from COVID-19. Both conserved end residues are part of each CDR3. D genes are given only for firm matches.

V gene	D gene	CDR3 protein
TRBV19	TRBD1	CASSIGDRDATNEKLFF
TRBV19	-	CATFHFQGPGISSGANVLTF
TRBV6-5	TRBD1	CASSYGTGKGTEAFF
TRBV28	-	CASTLVQGMGNQPQHF
TRBV18	-	CASGTGNEQYF
TRBV7-3	-	CASSLGQGYGYTF
TRBV28	TRBD2	CASSLNGGKETQYF
TRBV11-3	TRBD1	CASSPGQGAEEQYF
TRBV6-5	TRBD1	CATKRQGAFAQHF
TRBV10-3	TRBD2	CAISQAGGTYEQYF
TRBV18	TRBD1	CASSPGTGGAGEKLFF
TRBV29-1	-	CSVGGRNTEAFF
TRBV2	TRBD1	CASSVSGQGGTDTQYF
TRBV2	TRBD2	CASSWAPGTSGGSYEQYF
TRBV2	-	CASSVDRNEQFF
TRBV5-5	-	CASSFLSGASTDTQYF
TRBV3-1/TRBV3-2	-	CASSQETGNSYEQYF
TRBV15	TRBD2	CATSRDLSSGGTSYNEQFF
TRBV14	TRBD1	CASSHPDRVNTIYF
TRBV19	TRBD1	CGTSGGYGYTF
TRBV9	-	CASSVDVVDYGYTF
TRBV6-5	-	CASSPGTQNSPLHF
TRBV5-1	TRBD1	CASSLGTEPSYEQYF
TRBV5-6	-	CASSGGLRGLMNTEAFF
TRBV28	-	CASSLPQRGGRSPLHF
TRBV29-1	-	CAAWGTYGYTF
TRBV3-1/TRBV3-2	-	CASSPGSYNEQFF
TRBV28	-	CASSLARVGDTQYF
TRBV11-2	-	CASSFQGISYNEQFF
TRBV18	TRBD2	CASSLAGESYEQYF
TRBV18	-	CASSPGDTWNTEAFF
TRBV5-1	-	CASSQHPGLVETQYF
TRBV9	-	CASSVGERNSPLHF
TRBV18	TRBD1	CASSPGQIYNTEAFF
TRBV2	TRBD1	CASRLTRGPGANVLTF
TRBV11-2	-	CASSRLGQDVGANVLTF
TRBV27	-	CASSPNYNEQFF
TRBV9	-	CASSVTGSTDTQYF
TRBV14	TRBD1	CASSQDGRQGPIHF
TRBV7-9	-	CASSPSGGENEAFF
TRBV3-1/TRBV3-2	-	CASSPRWAQSYEQYF
TRBV6-5	-	CASGQGSYEQYF
TRBV5-1	TRBD1	CASTQGTGGPYEQYF
TRBV4-1	-	CASSQDSGGSHSYEQYF
TRBV7-9	TRBD2	CASSLTRGGYNEQFF
TRBV19	-	CASMSGVSTEAFF
TRBV10-3	-	CATAGQETQYF
TRBV3-1/TRBV3-2	-	CASSPPGLGSSYEQYF
TRBV19	-	CASSIEGLYSNQPQHF
TRBV4-2	-	CASSQARNTGELFF
TRBV12-3/TRBV12-4	TRBD1	CASSFTGDSPLHF
TRBV5-1	-	CASSLSDYTEAFF